The clone carrying this T cell receptor (beta chain) was counted a few times. What it binds is not known. Each CDR3 protein gets one entry after TCRdb re-called the reads with MiXCR. Of some 800,000 distinct CDR3 sequences detected, about 28% appear once; the ten largest clones hold roughly 14%. These data are taken from a study of T cell repertoires in cytomegalovirus infection. V gave up 3 bases and J gave up 5 bases, with 10 bases separating them. The germline V gene has CDR1 LNHDA and CDR2 SQIVND (reference sequence). This CDR3 contains 13 residues. The chain carries TRBV19 and TRBJ2-5; TRBD1 is a possible D gene (6 bases). The material sequenced was cultured CD8+ T cells from PBMCs, taken from culture after CMV antigen stimulation. The clonotype originates from a human donor in good health (CMV status not recorded). Some clones in this sample may be carry-over from other donors' samples. The DNA for the CDR3 is TGTGCCAGTAGTATTTGGGGGCCGGAGACCCAGTACTTC. Amino acid sequence: CASSIWGPETQYF.